A single sample gave rise to the 27 T cell receptor beta chains below, sequenced in a study of T cell responses to AZD1222 COVID-19 vaccine. Here immunoSEQ multiplex PCR was the method, and the copy in TCRdb shows in-frame clones only, minus some. The repertoire consists of roughly 130,000 clones, with around 94% occurring once and the leading ten covering roughly 7.2%. The sample was peripheral blood, taken on day 0 of AZD1222 vaccination. The receptors shown here come from an adult in good health.

The chain employs TRBV19 and TRBJ2-1; weak D call: TRBD2 (6 bases). The length of the CDR3 is 15 residues. V was cut by 10 bases and J by 2 bases, with 18 bases left in between. Germline V lookup: CDR1 LNHDA, CDR2 SQIVND (reference sequence). CDR3 bases: TGTGCCACCGCAATAGCGGTCTGGGCCTACAATGAGCAGTTCTTC. Its protein product is CATAIAVWAYNEQFF. Full variable domain (remainder filled in from reference TRBV19 and TRBJ2-1): DGGITQSPKYLFRKEGQNVTLSCEQNLNHDAMYWYRQDPGQGLRLIYYSQIVNDFQKGDIAEGYSVSREKKESFPLTVTSAQKNPTAFYLCATAIAVWAYNEQFFGPGTRLTVL.

This clone was recorded only once. This rearrangement joins TRBV30 to TRBJ2-1; 8 bases fit TRBD2. J gave up 3 bases and V 1 base, and 5 bases lay outside the gene matches. The CDR3 runs 15 residues. Germline CDR1 reads GTSNPN; CDR2 reads SVGIG (reference sequence). As DNA, the CDR3 is TGTGCCTGGAGTGGGGAGCGGGAGCTCTACAATGAGCAGTTCTTC. This encodes CAWSGERELYNEQFF.

V gene TRBV5-6 combines with J gene TRBJ1-4; 8 bases are a match to TRBD1. The CDR3 runs to 15 residues. The germline V gene has CDR1 SGHDT and CDR2 YYEEEE. V dropped 4 bases and J dropped 3; count of bases not matched to a gene: 5. The CDR3 here is CASSTMTGANEKLFF. CDR3 coding DNA: TGTGCCAGCAGCACCATGACAGGGGCTAATGAAAAACTGTTTTTT.

The CDR3 nucleotides read TGTGCCAGCTCACCACCGGGAGGGTCAGGAAACACCATATATTTT. It yields the protein CASSPPGGSGNTIYF. The chain has TRBV18 and TRBJ1-3; D is unclear. Trimming cost V 0 bases and J 4 bases, with 10 bases left between them. The germline V gene has CDR1 KGHSH and CDR2 LQKENI. The CDR3 runs to 15 residues. Using reference TRBV18 and TRBJ1-3 for the parts outside the CDR3, the full variable domain is NAGVMQNPRHLVRRRGQEARLRCSPMKGHSHVYWYRQLPEEGLKFMVYLQKENIIDESGMPKERFSAEFPKEGPSILRIQQVVRGDSAAYFCASSPPGGSGNTIYFGEGSWLTVV.

The chain is built from TRBV5-1 and TRBJ1-1, with D possibly TRBD1 on 5 matching bases. The V gene lost 2 bases and the J gene lost 1 base, with 12 bases spanning the gap. The CDR3 has 15 amino acids. Germline loops: CDR1 SGHRS, CDR2 YFSETQ. Here the CDR3 DNA reads TGCGCCAGCAGCTTAACACCAGGGACGAACACTGAAGCTTTCTTT. The encoded protein is CASSLTPGTNTEAFF. Full variable domain (missing parts from reference TRBV5-1 and TRBJ1-1): KAGVTQTPRYLIKTRGQQVTLSCSPISGHRSVSWYQQTPGQGLQFLFEYFSETQRNKGNFPGRFSGRQFSNSRSEMNVSTLELGDSALYLCASSLTPGTNTEAFFGQGTRLTVV.

V is TRBV18 and J is TRBJ2-7; 8 bases are shared with TRBD2. The germline V gene encodes CDR1 KGHSH and CDR2 LQKENI. The CDR3 covers 17 residues. V gave up 1 base and J gave up 4 bases; unmatched junction bases: 12. As DNA, the CDR3 is TGTGCCAGCTCACCACGCGGGGATAGCGGGAACGCTTACGAGCAGTACTTC. Its protein is CASSPRGDSGNAYEQYF.

The V gene is TRBV7-9, the J gene TRBJ1-6; possible D gene TRBD1, 5 bases. The CDR3 spans 13 residues. The V and J ends lost 1 base and 18 bases respectively, with 16 bases between them. The germline V gene encodes CDR1 SEHNR and CDR2 FQNEAQ (reference sequence). CDR3 nucleotide sequence: TGTGCCAGCAGCTTAGGGGGGGACGGTCCTGACCACTTT. This encodes CASSLGGDGPDHF.

The chain recombines TRBV24-1 with TRBJ2-3; D gene unclear. The CDR3 contains 17 residues. V was trimmed by 2 bases and J by 4 bases, leaving 18 bases between them. Germline-derived CDR1 and CDR2 are KGHDR and SFDVKD. CDR3 loop: CATSDSRADRGADTQYF. The CDR3 DNA is TGTGCCACCAGTGATTCCAGAGCCGACCGCGGTGCAGATACGCAGTATTTT.

V is TRBV7-6 and J is TRBJ1-4, with 10 bases lining up with TRBD1. With V trimmed by 5 bases and J by 6 bases, 9 bases remained unmatched. Germline CDR1 reads SGHVS; CDR2 reads FNYEAQ. The CDR3 contains 16 residues. CDR3 in DNA: TGTGCCAGCAGCATATACGGGACAGGGGTGTATGAAAAACTGTTTTTT. It specifies CASSIYGTGVYEKLFF. The full variable domain, its missing parts supplied by reference TRBV7-6 and TRBJ1-4, is GAGVSQSPRYKVTKRGQDVALRCDPISGHVSLYWYRQALGQGPEFLTYFNYEAQQDKSGLPNDRFSAERPEGSISTLTIQRTEQRDSAMYRCASSIYGTGVYEKLFFGSGTQLSVL.

The rearrangement uses TRBV9 and TRBJ2-7; no clear D. The CDR3 has 14 amino acids. V was clipped by 2 bases and J by 6 bases, with 15 bases between them. Germline V gene sequence: CDR1 SGDLS, CDR2 YYNGEE. Here the CDR3 reads CASSVGPPEGEQYF. CDR3 coding DNA: TGTGCCAGCAGCGTTGGCCCTCCAGAAGGCGAGCAGTACTTC. Using reference TRBV9 and TRBJ2-7 for the parts outside the CDR3, the full variable domain is DSGVTQTPKHLITATGQRVTLRCSPRSGDLSVYWYQQSLDQGLQFLIQYYNGEERAKGNILERFSAQQFPDLHSELNLSSLELGDSALYFCASSVGPPEGEQYFGPGTRLTVT.

The chain uses TRBV14 and TRBJ2-1; the D call may be TRBD1 or TRBD2 (5 bases each). The CDR3 contains 14 residues. Germline V gene data show CDR1 as SGHDN and CDR2 as FVKESK. V lost 5 bases, J lost 0 bases, and 8 bases lay in between. CDR3: CASSWGSSYNEQFF. As DNA, the CDR3 is TGTGCCAGCAGCTGGGGGAGCTCCTACAATGAGCAGTTCTTC.

This clone was seen just once. The chain has TRBV4-1 and TRBJ2-1, with 7 nucleotides matching TRBD1. CDR1 is MGHRA and CDR2 is YSYEKL in the germline V gene. The trim removed 5 bases at V and 0 bases at J, leaving 10 bases unmatched. The CDR3 is made up of 17 amino acids. As DNA, the CDR3 is TGCGCCAGCAGCTTCCCGGACAGGCCGAGCTCCTACAATGAGCAGTTCTTC. It yields the protein CASSFPDRPSSYNEQFF.

This rearrangement joins TRBV5-1 to TRBJ2-1; TRBD1 is a possible D gene (6 bases). The germline V gene has CDR1 SGHRS and CDR2 YFSETQ. The V end was cut by 5 bases, the J end by 8 bases, with 20 bases between. The CDR3 loop spans 15 amino acids. The CDR3 region has the DNA TGCGCCAGCAGGGGGACCCCCCAGGGGTGGGATGAGCAGTTCTTC. Encoded protein: CASRGTPQGWDEQFF.

J is TRBJ2-7 and V is TRBV11-2; D remains ambiguous. V dropped 5 bases and J dropped 2 bases, with 7 bases sitting between them. This CDR3 is built from 12 residues. Looked up from germline, CDR1 is SGHAT and CDR2 is FQNNGV. The CDR3 reads CASSQVPYEQYF. Here the CDR3 DNA reads TGTGCCAGCAGCCAAGTTCCCTACGAGCAGTACTTC.

The chain employs TRBV9 and TRBJ2-7; D is perhaps TRBD1 or TRBD2 (6 bases each). The CDR3 extends over 16 amino acids. The V and J ends lost 3 bases and 3 bases respectively, with 19 bases between them. CDR1 SGDLS and CDR2 YYNGEE come from the germline V gene. In nucleotides, the CDR3 is TGTGCCAGCAGCGCCGGGACGGGTCGGGGGCTCTACGAGCAGTACTTC. Translating it yields CASSAGTGRGLYEQYF.

The V and J genes are TRBV11-3 and TRBJ2-1; D is undetermined. Trimming took off 5 bases at V and 8 bases at J, with 19 bases between the two ends. Germline CDR1 reads SGHNT; CDR2 reads YENEEA. The CDR3 extends over 15 amino acids. CDR3 in DNA: TGTGCCAGCAGCCCCGGGCCCCCCTTGCTATATGAGCAGTTCTTC. Amino acids: CASSPGPPLLYEQFF.

V is TRBV6-5 and J is TRBJ2-2, with 9 bases matching TRBD1. CDR3 size: 13 residues. The V and J ends lost 6 bases and 6 bases, in that order; junction bases with no gene match: 2. Germline assignment: CDR1 MNHEY and CDR2 SVGAGI. CDR3 protein: CASRRDRAGELFF. The CDR3 bases are TGTGCCAGCAGGAGGGACAGGGCCGGGGAGCTGTTTTTT.

This clone was counted a few times. The rearrangement links TRBV19 to TRBJ1-1; TRBD1 matches 7 bases. The CDR3 covers 15 residues. The germline V gene encodes CDR1 LNHDA and CDR2 SQIVND (reference sequence). The V gene end was trimmed by 5 bases and the J gene end by 1 base; junction bases not matched to a gene: 7. The CDR3 bases are TGTGCCAGTAGTTTGGACAGGAGGTCGAACACTGAAGCTTTCTTT. Its translation is CASSLDRRSNTEAFF.

The CDR3 bases are TGTGCCAGCAGCCCCGGGCGAAACTACGAGCAGTACTTC. Protein sequence: CASSPGRNYEQYF. This sequence joins TRBV19 and TRBJ2-7; D unresolved. Germline V lookup: CDR1 LNHDA, CDR2 SQIVND (reference sequence). V was trimmed by 9 bases and J by 3 bases, leaving 15 bases between them. The CDR3 is 13 residues long.

V gene TRBV12-5 combines with J gene TRBJ1-2, with TRBD1 matching 7 bases. The CDR3 has 11 residues. Germline V gives CDR1 LGHNT, CDR2 FRNRAP. V lost 5 bases to trimming and J lost 10 bases; unmatched junction nucleotides: 4. The CDR3 protein is CASGTGQAYTF. CDR3 nucleotide sequence: TGTGCTAGTGGTACCGGACAGGCCTACACCTTC.

The CDR3 here is CAWSVKDTQYF. In nucleotides, the CDR3 is TGTGCCTGGAGTGTGAAGGATACGCAGTATTTT. V is TRBV30 and J is TRBJ2-3, with D uncertain. The germline V and J ends were trimmed by 0 bases and 6 bases, with 4 bases remaining between them. Germline CDR1 and CDR2: GTSNPN and SVGIG (reference sequence). The CDR3 has 11 amino acids.

The chain employs TRBV11-3 and TRBJ1-3; TRBD1 aligns across 10 bases. V trimming: 5 bases; J trimming: 0 bases; junction bases outside the gene matches: 13. CDR1 is SGHNT and CDR2 is YENEEA in the germline V gene. The CDR3 is made up of 19 amino acids. The chain's CDR3 is CASSLPWDRGQGSGNTIYF. The CDR3 region has the DNA TGTGCCAGCAGCCTCCCCTGGGACAGGGGACAGGGCTCTGGAAACACCATATATTTT.

The chain combines TRBV7-9 with TRBJ2-1; 9 positions agree with TRBD1. The J segment lost 10 bases and the V segment lost 3 bases, leaving 1 base of the junction unmatched. CDR3 length equals 12 residues. Per the germline V gene, CDR1 is SEHNR and CDR2 is FQNEAQ (reference sequence). CDR3 nucleotides: TGTGCCAGCAGCTTTACAGGGGGCGAGCAGTTCTTC. It yields the protein CASSFTGGEQFF.

J is TRBJ2-1 and V is TRBV11-2; 10 nucleotides line up with TRBD2. After removal of 2 bases from V and 3 bases from J, the junction contained 1 base not matched to a gene. Germline V lookup: CDR1 SGHAT, CDR2 FQNNGV. The CDR3 has 15 amino acids. CDR3 in amino acids: CASSLSGRDYNEQFF. CDR3 nucleotide sequence: TGTGCCAGCAGCTTAAGCGGGAGGGACTACAATGAGCAGTTCTTC.

The J gene is TRBJ2-1, the V gene TRBV13; D uncertain. The germline CDR1 and CDR2 sequences are PRHDT and FYEKMQ (reference sequence). This CDR3 region has 13 residues. Trimming took 5 bases from V and 10 from J, leaving 15 bases between them. The CDR3 here is CASSLRRPSEQFF. The CDR3 DNA reads as TGTGCCAGCAGCCTCCGTCGGCCCAGCGAGCAGTTCTTC. The full variable domain, rest sourced from reference TRBV13 and TRBJ2-1, is AAGVIQSPRHLIKEKRETATLKCYPIPRHDTVYWYQQGPGQDPQFLISFYEKMQSDKGSIPDRFSAQQFSDYHSELNMSSLELGDSALYFCASSLRRPSEQFFGPGTRLTVL.

J is TRBJ2-7 and V is TRBV9; 15 bases line up with TRBD2. Germline loops: CDR1 SGDLS, CDR2 YYNGEE. V shed 0 bases and J 0 bases; nucleotides not matched to a gene: 13. The CDR3 consists of 21 residues. The CDR3 sequence is CASSVALSGTSGRTISYEQYF. As DNA, the CDR3 is TGTGCCAGCAGCGTAGCTTTGTCCGGGACTAGCGGGAGGACAATCTCCTACGAGCAGTACTTC.

The CDR3 sequence: CASSGARTGVNEQFF. DNA for the CDR3: TGTGCCAGCAGCGGGGCACGGACAGGGGTCAATGAGCAGTTCTTC. This chain links TRBV7-2 with TRBJ2-1, with 9 nucleotides matching TRBD1. J was trimmed by 6 bases and V by 5 bases; bases with no gene match: 8. The CDR3 totals 15 residues. The germline gives CDR1 SGHTA, CDR2 FQGNSA.